The 25 T cell receptor beta chains presented below share a single source sample, sequenced in a study of shared clonotypes between healthy human individuals. TCRdb's table, derived via immunoSEQ multiplex PCR, lists solely in-frame clones and lacks some. Among over 2 million clones, 85% to 95% were seen once, and the ten largest hold 0.13%. Sequencing was done on a sample of naive CD4+ T cells sorted from blood. The subset is: CD45RA+ positively selected. These receptors were obtained from a man younger than 30 in good health.

This chain links TRBV18 with TRBJ1-4; D unclear. V lost 2 bases, J lost 5 bases, and 12 bases lay in between. Germline V CDR1 and CDR2: KGHSH, LQKENI. The CDR3 has 15 amino acids. The CDR3 DNA follows: TGTGCCAGCTCACCAATCGAGAGAGCCAATGAAAAACTGTTTTTT. Translating it yields CASSPIERANEKLFF.

The CDR3, as DNA: TGTGCCAGCGTGGAAGGACTCTTGTCATACGAGCAGTACTTC. This codes for CASVEGLLSYEQYF. V and J are TRBV6-6 and TRBJ2-7, with D possibly being TRBD2 (5 bases). This CDR3 contains 14 residues. V was clipped by 8 bases and J by 4 bases, with 18 bases between them. Looked up from germline, CDR1 is MNHNY and CDR2 is SVGAGI (reference sequence).

This chain links TRBV10-3 with TRBJ2-2; 8 bases map to TRBD1. The CDR3 spans 16 residues. The germline V gene has CDR1 ENHRY and CDR2 SYGVKD. V trimming: 4 bases; J trimming: 4 bases; junction bases outside the gene matches: 8. The chain's CDR3 is CAISGGQERRTGELFF. The CDR3, as DNA: TGTGCCATCAGTGGGGGACAGGAACGGCGCACCGGGGAGCTGTTTTTT.

V is TRBV28 and J is TRBJ2-5, with 9 bases matching TRBD2. The assigned J gene may be wrong: the sequence end matches TRBJ2-7 better. This CDR3 spans 15 amino acids. Germline V lookup: CDR1 MDHEN, CDR2 SYDVKM. The CDR3 is CASSFLSGGSYEQYF. CDR3 coding DNA: TGTGCCAGCAGTTTCTTAAGCGGGGGGTCCTACGAGCAGTACTTC.

The V call is TRBV7-3, the J call TRBJ2-3, with 12 bases aligning to TRBD2. Trimming removed 5 bases from V and 6 bases from J; junction bases left unmatched: 3. The CDR3 is 14 amino acids. The germline V gene has CDR1 SGHTA and CDR2 FQGTGA. CDR3 loop: CASSLGLAGDTQYF. In nucleotides, the CDR3 is TGTGCCAGCAGCCTCGGACTAGCGGGGGATACGCAGTATTTT.

The rearrangement uses TRBV29-1 and TRBJ2-3; a possible D gene is TRBD1 (6 bases). The CDR3 length is 14 residues. The germline CDR1 and CDR2 sequences are SQVTM and ANQGSEA. V was pared by 6 bases and J by 2 bases, with 15 bases between. DNA of the CDR3: TGCAGCGTCACATCACAGGGATTCACAGATACGCAGTATTTT. Protein sequence: CSVTSQGFTDTQYF.

The chain couples TRBV9 to TRBJ2-4; TRBD1 matches at 7 bases. The V gene's germline CDR1 is SGDLS and CDR2 YYNGEE. The CDR3 contains 19 residues. Losses at the gene ends were 3 bases for V and 0 bases for J; bases not matched to a gene: 15. The CDR3 protein is CASSEGDRGHIVAKNIQYF. CDR3 coding DNA: TGTGCCAGCAGCGAGGGGGACAGAGGCCATATAGTAGCCAAAAACATTCAGTACTTC.

This sequence joins TRBV19 and TRBJ1-2, with TRBD1 identical over 7 bases. The V and J ends lost 3 bases and 9 bases, in that order; junction bases with no gene match: 7. This CDR3 spans 13 amino acids. Germline V lookup: CDR1 LNHDA, CDR2 SQIVND (reference sequence). Written as DNA, the CDR3 is TGTGCCAGTAGTATCTGGCAGGGGGAAAGCTACACCTTC. This codes for CASSIWQGESYTF.

The V call is TRBV19, the J call TRBJ2-7, with TRBD1 identical over 9 bases. The germline V gene has CDR1 LNHDA and CDR2 SQIVND (reference sequence). This CDR3 is built from 13 residues. With V trimmed by 10 bases and J by 2 bases, 6 bases remained unmatched. CDR3 sequence: CATAQGAPYEQYF. The CDR3 region has the DNA TGTGCCACCGCACAGGGGGCCCCCTACGAGCAGTACTTC.

This chain links TRBV6-6 with TRBJ1-1, with D uncertain. Germline CDR1 reads MNHNY; CDR2 reads SVGAGI (reference sequence). CDR3 length equals 14 residues. V lost 6 bases and J lost 2, with 13 bases in between. The CDR3 region has the DNA TGTGCCAGCAGCTTTAGAGGCGGTAACACTGAAGCTTTCTTT. Its protein is CASSFRGGNTEAFF.

This rearrangement joins TRBV30 to TRBJ2-7; the D gene is possibly TRBD2 (6 bases). The V gene lost 2 bases and the J gene lost 0 bases, with 20 bases spanning the gap. This CDR3 region has 17 residues. Per germline, CDR1 GTSNPN and CDR2 SVGIG (reference sequence). This chain's CDR3 is CAWSRGTPNEGSYEQYF. For the CDR3, the DNA is TGTGCCTGGAGTCGGGGGACGCCTAACGAGGGCTCCTACGAGCAGTACTTC.

V gene TRBV6-6 combines with J gene TRBJ1-5, with TRBD1 matching 7 bases. V was pared by 6 bases and J by 9 bases, with 11 bases of the junction left unmatched. The V gene's germline CDR1 is MNHNY and CDR2 SVGAGI (reference sequence). The CDR3 totals 14 residues. CDR3 nucleotide sequence: TGTGCCAGCAGACCCGGGACAGCGGAAACGCCCCAGCATTTT. This codes for CASRPGTAETPQHF.

This rearrangement joins TRBV30 to TRBJ1-2, with unresolved D. Germline V gene lookup returns CDR1 GTSNPN and CDR2 SVGIG (reference sequence). The CDR3 consists of 15 residues. The V gene lost 0 bases and the J gene lost 4 bases, with 15 bases spanning the gap. The CDR3 here is CAWSVPGKTSYGYTF. CDR3 DNA sequence: TGTGCCTGGAGTGTACCGGGGAAAACTTCCTATGGCTACACCTTC.

The chain links TRBV30 to TRBJ1-6; a possible D gene is TRBD1 (5 bases). CDR1 is GTSNPN, CDR2 SVGIG, per germline (reference sequence). This CDR3 region has 13 residues. Trimming took 7 bases from V and 0 from J, leaving 7 bases between them. CDR3 residues: CAYDSSYNSPLHF. CDR3 nucleotides: TGTGCCTATGACAGCTCCTATAATTCACCCCTCCACTTT. The full variable domain, in which reference TRBV30 and TRBJ1-6 provide the parts outside the CDR3, is SQTIHQWPATLVQPVGSPLSLECTVEGTSNPNLYWYRQAAGRGLQLLFYSVGIGQISSEVPQNLSASRPQDRQFILSSKKLLLSDSGFYLCAYDSSYNSPLHFGNGTRLTVT.

About this clone: Other nucleotide sequences from this sample produce the same CDR3. The chain employs TRBV7-9 and TRBJ1-6; D is unresolved. CDR3 length: 12 residues. V gave up 5 bases and J gave up 9 bases, with 8 bases separating them. CDR1 SEHNR and CDR2 FQNEAQ come from the germline V gene (reference sequence). In DNA form, the CDR3 reads TGTGCCAGCAGCCTCGAGGGTTCACCCCTCCACTTT. Translated: CASSLEGSPLHF.

The chain employs TRBV5-1 and TRBJ1-1, with a possible D match to TRBD1 (5 bases). CDR3 length equals 15 residues. The germline V gene has CDR1 SGHRS and CDR2 YFSETQ. Trimming removed 0 bases at V and 3 bases at J, with 12 bases between. Here the CDR3 reads CASSLEGWPYTEAFF. The CDR3 DNA reads as TGCGCCAGCAGCTTGGAGGGGTGGCCCTACACTGAAGCTTTCTTT. Full variable domain (outside the CDR3, taken from reference TRBV5-1 and TRBJ1-1): KAGVTQTPRYLIKTRGQQVTLSCSPISGHRSVSWYQQTPGQGLQFLFEYFSETQRNKGNFPGRFSGRQFSNSRSEMNVSTLELGDSALYLCASSLEGWPYTEAFFGQGTRLTVV.

The chain has TRBV13 and TRBJ2-7, with D possibly matching TRBD2 (5 bases). From germline, CDR1 is PRHDT and CDR2 FYEKMQ (reference sequence). There are 14 residues in the CDR3. V shed 5 bases and J shed 1 base, with 12 bases lying between them. DNA for the CDR3: TGTGCCAGCAGCCCCAGGACTGTATCCTACGAGCAGTACTTC. Amino acid sequence: CASSPRTVSYEQYF. The variable domain in full, with the rest retrieved from reference TRBV13 and TRBJ2-7, is AAGVIQSPRHLIKEKRETATLKCYPIPRHDTVYWYQQGPGQDPQFLISFYEKMQSDKGSIPDRFSAQQFSDYHSELNMSSLELGDSALYFCASSPRTVSYEQYFGPGTRLTVT.

The chain uses TRBV7-2 and TRBJ2-7; weak D call: TRBD1 (6 bases). V lost 3 bases to trimming and J lost 3 bases, with 12 bases between them. Germline assignment: CDR1 SGHTA and CDR2 FQGNSA. The CDR3 spans 14 residues. The CDR3 here is CASSFRGSDYEQYF. Here the CDR3 DNA reads TGTGCCAGCAGCTTCAGGGGTTCTGACTACGAGCAGTACTTC. The full variable domain, completed using reference TRBV7-2 and TRBJ2-7, is GAGVSQSPSNKVTEKGKDVELRCDPISGHTALYWYRQSLGQGLEFLIYFQGNSAPDKSGLPSDRFSAERTGGSVSTLTIQRTQQEDSAVYLCASSFRGSDYEQYFGPGTRLTVT.

As concerns this clone: The same CDR3 is also encoded by other DNA sequences in this sample. The chain is built from TRBV30 and TRBJ1-3, with D possibly matching TRBD1 (5 bases). The CDR3 contains 14 residues. Deletions cut 0 bases from V and 1 base from J, with 7 bases between. CDR1 GTSNPN and CDR2 SVGIG come from the germline V gene (reference sequence). The CDR3 is CAWSVAGSGNTIYF. The CDR3 DNA sequence: TGTGCCTGGAGTGTCGCAGGGTCTGGAAACACCATATATTTT.

The chain is built from TRBV27 and TRBJ1-4; D may be TRBD1 (5 bases). V was cut by 2 bases and J by 8 bases, with 12 bases left in between. Germline-derived CDR1 and CDR2 are MNHEY and SMNVEV (reference sequence). This CDR3 has 14 residues. The CDR3 here is CASSLQGIGEKLFF. DNA for the CDR3: TGTGCCAGCAGTTTACAGGGCATAGGGGAAAAACTGTTTTTT.

The genes are TRBV10-3 and TRBJ2-6, with a weak D call TRBD2 (6 bases). The germline gives CDR1 ENHRY, CDR2 SYGVKD. This CDR3 has 15 residues. The CDR3 bases are TGTGCACACGCGGAGGGCCCGCGGGGGGCCAACGTCCTGACTTTC. Protein product: CAHAEGPRGANVLTF.

Only one count was recorded for this clone. This chain connects TRBV11-2 to TRBJ2-5; 9 bases fit TRBD1. Germline lookup yields CDR1 SGHAT and CDR2 FQNNGV. The CDR3 covers 16 residues. J lost 3 bases, V lost 3 bases, and 8 bases had no gene match. The CDR3 sequence: CASSLTGGKWEETQYF. CDR3 DNA sequence: TGTGCCAGCAGCTTGACAGGGGGAAAGTGGGAAGAGACCCAGTACTTC.

The rearrangement joins TRBV19 to TRBJ2-2; TRBD1 or TRBD2 may be the D gene (5 bases each). With 7 bases removed from V and 4 bases from J, the gap between germline ends came to 22 bases. This CDR3 has 17 residues. Germline lookup yields CDR1 LNHDA and CDR2 SQIVND (reference sequence). The CDR3 coding sequence is TGTGCCAGTAATGGGGGAGTCCGAACGAGAGGCACCGGGGAGCTGTTTTTT. Its protein is CASNGGVRTRGTGELFF.

The chain is built from TRBV6-6 and TRBJ1-1; TRBD1 aligns across 7 bases. Germline values: CDR1 MNHNY, CDR2 SVGAGI (reference sequence). The CDR3 sequence is 14 residues long. V gave up 5 bases and J gave up 0 bases; unmatched junction bases: 3. The CDR3 region has the DNA TGTGCCAGCAGTAGGGGGCTCGTGAACACTGAAGCTTTCTTT. As protein: CASSRGLVNTEAFF.

The chain carries TRBV11-3 and TRBJ2-7; D is uncertain. Germline values: CDR1 SGHNT, CDR2 YENEEA. Trimming removed 5 bases from V and 3 bases from J, with 20 bases in between. The CDR3 extends over 16 amino acids. DNA for the CDR3: TGTGCCAGCAGCCGCATTGAGGTATCCACCTACTACGAGCAGTACTTC. Amino acid sequence: CASSRIEVSTYYEQYF.